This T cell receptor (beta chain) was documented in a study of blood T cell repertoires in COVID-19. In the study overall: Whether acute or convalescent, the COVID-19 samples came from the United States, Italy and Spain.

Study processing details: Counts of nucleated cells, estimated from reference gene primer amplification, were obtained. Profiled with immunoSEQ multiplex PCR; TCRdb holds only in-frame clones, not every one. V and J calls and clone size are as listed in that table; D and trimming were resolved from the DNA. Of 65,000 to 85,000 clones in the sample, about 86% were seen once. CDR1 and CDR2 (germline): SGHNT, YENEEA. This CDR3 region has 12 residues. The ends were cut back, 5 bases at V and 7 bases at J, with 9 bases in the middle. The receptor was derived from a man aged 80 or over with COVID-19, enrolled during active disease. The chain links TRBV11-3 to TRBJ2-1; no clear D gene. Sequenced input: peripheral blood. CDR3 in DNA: TGTGCCAGCAGCAAAGAGGCAAATGAGCAGTTCTTC. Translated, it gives CASSKEANEQFF.